This T cell receptor (beta chain) came from a study of blood T cell repertoires in COVID-19. About this clone: This specimen includes other DNA sequences encoding the same CDR3.

The germline V gene encodes CDR1 SGHRS and CDR2 YFSETQ. The CDR3 consists of 14 residues. The V end was cut by 0 bases, the J end by 6 bases, with 11 bases between. The method was immunoSEQ multiplex PCR; TCRdb's version includes in-frame clones alone and lacks a portion of them. Among under 300,000 clones listed, roughly 80% were seen once. The receptor comes from a woman in her thirties or forties with active or convalescent COVID-19. The V and J genes are TRBV5-1 and TRBJ2-3; weak D call: TRBD2 (6 bases). Sequencing was carried out using peripheral blood. This CDR3 is CASSLAGGADTQYF. The DNA of the CDR3 is TGCGCCAGCAGCTTGGCTGGAGGGGCGGATACGCAGTATTTT.